The 6 T cell receptor beta chains below all came from one sample that was sequenced in a study of cytomegalovirus exposure and HLA in healthy donors. PCR was performed using 60 Vbeta and 13 Jbeta primers. Produced via immunoSEQ multiplex PCR; TCRdb's table is partial and in-frame only. Among some 130,000 clones listed, around three quarters were seen once. Sequencing was performed on PBMCs. The receptors originated from a male donor in good health and CMV-seropositive.

The rearrangement uses TRBV6-4 and TRBJ2-1, with 9 bases lining up with TRBD1. The CDR3 runs to 15 residues. The V gene end was trimmed by 5 bases and the J gene end by 7 bases; junction bases not matched to a gene: 9. CDR1 MRHNA and CDR2 SNTAGT come from the germline V gene. CDR3 residues: CASSQQGASGNEQFF. For the CDR3, the DNA is TGTGCCAGCAGTCAACAGGGGGCTTCAGGGAATGAGCAGTTCTTC.

The gene calls are TRBV10-3 and TRBJ2-1, with 13 bases aligning to TRBD2. J was trimmed by 7 bases and V by 6 bases; bases with no gene match: 3. The CDR3 contains 14 residues. Germline V gene lookup returns CDR1 ENHRY and CDR2 SYGVKD. CDR3 nucleotides: TGTGCCATCAGACGGACTAGCGGGAGTAATGAGCAGTTCTTC. Translating it yields CAIRRTSGSNEQFF.

This chain joins TRBV5-1 and TRBJ2-1, with 7 bases fitting TRBD2. The V and J ends lost 0 bases and 6 bases, in that order; junction bases with no gene match: 9. Germline loops: CDR1 SGHRS, CDR2 YFSETQ. This CDR3 is built from 16 residues. The CDR3 DNA reads as TGCGCCAGCAGCTTGGGAGCGGCGGGAGTCTCCAATGAGCAGTTCTTC. As protein: CASSLGAAGVSNEQFF.

The J gene is TRBJ2-7, the V gene TRBV10-3; D might be TRBD1 (5 bases). This CDR3 contains 12 residues. Germline V lookup: CDR1 ENHRY, CDR2 SYGVKD. V shed 6 bases and J shed 2 bases, with 8 bases lying between them. The CDR3 spells CAIRDTTYEQYF. CDR3 nucleotide sequence: TGTGCCATCAGGGACACCACCTACGAGCAGTACTTC.

Turning to this clone: Germline is not matched at one junction end, which may reflect a read error. The chain links TRBV7-9 to TRBJ2-5, with D possibly matching TRBD2 (6 bases). Germline V CDR1 and CDR2: SEHNR, FQNEAQ (reference sequence). The CDR3 runs to 17 residues. The CDR3, as DNA: TGTTCCAGCAGCTTGCCTCGGGCGGGAAGGTTCAGAGAGACCCAGTACTTC. Translated, it gives CSSSLPRAGRFRETQYF.

This chain links TRBV7-8 with TRBJ1-1; 7 bases match TRBD1. This CDR3 has 13 residues. The V gene's germline CDR1 is SGHVS and CDR2 FQNEAQ. The V gene end was trimmed by 5 bases and the J gene end by 4 bases; junction bases not matched to a gene: 4. CDR3 nucleotide sequence: TGTGCCAGCAGCCTGACAGGGACCACTGAAGCTTTCTTT. This codes for CASSLTGTTEAFF.